The 25 T cell receptor beta chains reported below all come from one sample, sequenced in a study of T cells after yellow fever vaccination. Each CDR3 protein is one row after TCRdb ran MiXCR on the 5' RACE reads. Of some 500,000 distinct CDR3 sequences listed, about 13% are singletons. Sequencing was performed on PBMCs, taken on the day of the yellow fever booster vaccination. The receptors were sampled from a man aged 30 to 45 who received the YFV17D yellow fever vaccine.

This clonotype occurred a few times. The chain links TRBV6-5 to TRBJ2-6; D call uncertain. CDR3 length: 16 amino acids. The V gene lost 2 bases and the J gene lost 0 bases, with 8 bases spanning the gap. CDR1 and CDR2 from the germline V gene are MNHEY and SVGAGI. The chain's CDR3 is CASSYGWGSGANVLTF. CDR3 sequence (DNA): TGTGCCAGCAGTTACGGCTGGGGCTCTGGGGCCAACGTCCTGACTTTC.

The chain joins TRBV20-1 to TRBJ2-7; tentative D call: TRBD2 (5 bases). Germline CDR1 reads DFQATT; CDR2 reads SNEGSKA (reference sequence). CDR3 length: 12 amino acids. Trimming removed 4 bases at V and 6 bases at J, with 13 bases between. Here the CDR3 reads CSAKLDPSEQYF. Here the CDR3 DNA reads TGCAGTGCTAAACTAGACCCATCCGAGCAGTACTTC.

This sequence joins TRBV9 and TRBJ2-1; D gene ambiguous. The CDR3 runs to 14 residues. Germline V lookup: CDR1 SGDLS, CDR2 YYNGEE. The V end was cut by 4 bases, the J end by 0 bases, with 8 bases between. The CDR3 loop reads CASSTRSSYNEQFF. CDR3 nucleotides: TGTGCCAGCAGCACCCGTAGCTCCTACAATGAGCAGTTCTTC. Filled out from reference TRBV9 and TRBJ2-1, the complete variable domain reads DSGVTQTPKHLITATGQRVTLRCSPRSGDLSVYWYQQSLDQGLQFLIQYYNGEERAKGNILERFSAQQFPDLHSELNLSSLELGDSALYFCASSTRSSYNEQFFGPGTRLTVL.

The chain couples TRBV5-6 to TRBJ2-1; TRBD2 matches 13 bases. The CDR3 is 18 residues long. Trimming took 4 bases from V and 2 from J; bases not matched to a gene: 9. Germline V CDR1 and CDR2: SGHDT, YYEEEE. The CDR3 sequence: CASSVPGLAGSPYNEQFF. In nucleotides, the CDR3 is TGTGCCAGCAGCGTACCGGGACTAGCGGGAAGTCCCTACAATGAGCAGTTCTTC.

V usage is TRBV15 and J usage is TRBJ2-5; the D is unclear. The CDR3 contains 13 residues. Germline V gives CDR1 LNHNV, CDR2 YYDKDF (reference sequence). Trimming removed 4 bases at V and 1 base at J, with 7 bases between. CDR3 nucleotides: TGTGCCACCAGCACAGCGATCCAAGAGACCCAGTACTTC. Residues: CATSTAIQETQYF.

The genes are TRBV5-6 and TRBJ2-1, with 7 bases aligning to TRBD2. CDR1 and CDR2 from the germline V gene are SGHDT and YYEEEE. CDR3 length: 16 residues. The V and J ends lost 5 bases and 0 bases, in that order; junction bases with no gene match: 8. The CDR3 spells CASSALGGSSYNEQFF. The CDR3 DNA is TGTGCCAGCAGTGCCCTCGGGGGGAGCTCCTACAATGAGCAGTTCTTC.

At least ten counts were recorded for this clonotype. V is TRBV20-1 and J is TRBJ2-5; 7 bases fit TRBD2. Germline CDR1 is DFQATT and CDR2 is SNEGSKA (reference sequence). V lost 2 bases, J lost 5 bases, and 2 bases stayed unmatched. The CDR3 totals 12 residues. In DNA form, the CDR3 reads TGCAGTGCTAGAACCGGGGGGGAGACCCAGTACTTC. As protein: CSARTGGETQYF.

J is TRBJ1-3 and V is TRBV5-1; a weak D match, TRBD1 (5 bases). The CDR3 is made up of 14 amino acids. Per germline, CDR1 SGHRS and CDR2 YFSETQ. The V and J ends lost 4 bases and 3 bases respectively, with 11 bases between them. CDR3 nucleotides: TGCGCCAGCAGCGGAGGGACTAGTGGAAACACCATATATTTT. This encodes CASSGGTSGNTIYF.

The chain employs TRBV19 and TRBJ2-3; no reliable D call. CDR3 length equals 16 residues. V was pared by 5 bases and J by 0 bases, with 15 bases between. Germline V CDR1 and CDR2: LNHDA, SQIVND (reference sequence). The CDR3 sequence: CASSHETGLSTDTQYF. CDR3 DNA sequence: TGTGCCAGTAGTCATGAGACCGGCCTTAGCACAGATACGCAGTATTTT.

This clonotype was counted only a few times. This chain connects TRBV20-1 to TRBJ2-1, with no clear D. Germline CDR1 DFQATT, CDR2 SNEGSKA (reference sequence). CDR3 size: 12 residues. The germline V and J ends were trimmed by 2 bases and 5 bases, with 7 bases remaining between them. CDR3 sequence: CSARSPHNEQFF. Written as DNA, the CDR3 is TGCAGTGCTAGAAGCCCACACAATGAGCAGTTCTTC.

J is TRBJ2-3 and V is TRBV7-9, with 10 bases identical to TRBD2. The CDR3 is 16 residues long. The germline gives CDR1 SEHNR, CDR2 FQNEAQ (reference sequence). Losses at the gene ends were 5 bases for V and 3 bases for J; bases not matched to a gene: 8. CDR3 in amino acids: CASSHPIAGGTDTQYF. The CDR3 DNA reads TGTGCCAGCAGCCACCCCATAGCGGGAGGTACAGATACGCAGTATTTT.

V is TRBV11-2 and J is TRBJ2-2, with 8 bases that match TRBD2. In germline, CDR1 is SGHAT, CDR2 FQNNGV. This CDR3 has 15 residues. J was trimmed by 6 bases and V by 4 bases; bases with no gene match: 7. CDR3 nucleotide sequence: TGTGCCAGCAGCTCTTTGGCCGGGAGGGCCGGGGAGCTGTTTTTT. Protein sequence: CASSSLAGRAGELFF.

This chain uses TRBV6-1 with TRBJ1-2, with 7 nucleotides matching TRBD1. The CDR3 covers 12 residues. V shed 6 bases, J shed 7 bases, and the junction held 5 bases outside the gene matches. The germline CDR1 and CDR2 sequences are MNHNS and SASEGT. The chain's CDR3 is CASSDREGGYTF. The CDR3 nucleotides are TGTGCCAGCAGCGACAGGGAGGGTGGCTACACCTTC.

This clonotype was counted only a few times. The chain uses TRBV20-1 and TRBJ2-3; TRBD2 matches 8 bases. V shed 6 bases and J 2 bases; nucleotides not matched to a gene: 7. Germline V gene sequence: CDR1 DFQATT, CDR2 SNEGSKA (reference sequence). The CDR3 extends over 14 amino acids. The CDR3 region has the DNA TGCAGTGCACGTCTAGCGGGCCTCACAGATACGCAGTATTTT. It encodes CSARLAGLTDTQYF.

The gene calls are TRBV19 and TRBJ2-3; D tentatively fits TRBD1 or TRBD2 (9 bases each). The CDR3 spans 20 residues. In germline, CDR1 is LNHDA, CDR2 SQIVND (reference sequence). V was pared by 9 bases and J by 6 bases, with 37 bases between. DNA for the CDR3: TGTGCCAGCCCCCCCTGGGGACAGGGACTAGCAGGACCGACTGGGGATACGCAGTATTTT. Amino acids: CASPPWGQGLAGPTGDTQYF.

This clonotype was detected a few times. This rearrangement joins TRBV6-5 to TRBJ2-7; D uncertain. Germline lookup yields CDR1 MNHEY and CDR2 SVGAGI. V lost 2 bases, J lost 2 bases, and 10 bases lay in between. The CDR3 is 14 residues long. The CDR3 DNA reads as TGTGCCAGCAGTTACCTTCCAGCTGCCTACGAGCAGTACTTC. Its translation: CASSYLPAAYEQYF.

The chain is built from TRBV29-1 and TRBJ2-7; 10 bases agree with TRBD2. The germline CDR1 and CDR2 sequences are SQVTM and ANQGSEA. The CDR3 loop spans 14 amino acids. Unmatched junction bases numbered 6, after V lost 4 bases and J lost 3 bases. CDR3 bases: TGCAGCGTTGGTGCACTAGCGGGAAGCTACGAGCAGTACTTC. Translation: CSVGALAGSYEQYF.

The chain is built from TRBV20-1 and TRBJ2-5, with 12 positions matching TRBD2. The CDR3 length is 15 residues. Germline assignment: CDR1 DFQATT and CDR2 SNEGSKA (reference sequence). V dropped 5 bases and J dropped 4; count of bases not matched to a gene: 8. CDR3 in DNA: TGCAGTGCTCCCCGACTAGCGGGAGTGGTAGAGACCCAGTACTTC. Protein sequence: CSAPRLAGVVETQYF.

The V and J genes are TRBV7-2 and TRBJ2-5, with 9 positions matching TRBD2. The CDR3 sequence is 15 residues long. Germline lookup yields CDR1 SGHTA and CDR2 FQGNSA. With 5 bases clipped from V and 9 bases from J, the junction kept 13 bases outside the gene matches. The DNA for the CDR3 is TGTGCCAGCAGCGACCGCGGGGGGGATACAACGGCCCAGTACTTC. It yields the protein CASSDRGGDTTAQYF.

This clonotype was found a few times. The chain is built from TRBV20-1 and TRBJ1-1; a weak D match, TRBD1 (5 bases). This CDR3 spans 14 amino acids. Germline CDR1 reads DFQATT; CDR2 reads SNEGSKA (reference sequence). V was clipped by 5 bases and J by 4 bases, with 17 bases between them. In DNA form, the CDR3 reads TGCAGTGCTCCCCAAGGGGCTACGGGCACTGAAGCTTTCTTT. This gives the protein CSAPQGATGTEAFF.

This chain uses TRBV5-1 with TRBJ2-7; weak D call: TRBD2 (6 bases). The CDR3 is 14 amino acids. Trimming pared 0 bases from V and 1 base from J, leaving 8 bases between. In germline, CDR1 is SGHRS, CDR2 YFSETQ. DNA for the CDR3: TGCGCCAGCAGCTTGGAGCGGGCATCCTACGAGCAGTACTTC. This encodes CASSLERASYEQYF.

This clonotype was seen more than once but under ten times. The chain has TRBV7-9 and TRBJ2-1, with 10 positions matching TRBD2. This CDR3 region has 15 residues. With V trimmed by 4 bases and J by 8 bases, 8 bases remained unmatched. Germline V gene sequence: CDR1 SEHNR, CDR2 FQNEAQ (reference sequence). CDR3 loop: CASSWSSGRSYEQFF. The DNA for the CDR3 is TGTGCCAGCAGCTGGAGTAGCGGGAGGAGCTATGAGCAGTTCTTC. Looking up the rest from reference TRBV7-9 and TRBJ2-1 gives the full variable domain: DTGVSQNPRHKITKRGQNVTFRCDPISEHNRLYWYRQTLGQGPEFLTYFQNEAQLEKSRLLSDRFSAERPKGSFSTLEIQRTEQGDSAMYLCASSWSSGRSYEQFFGPGTRLTVL.

This clonotype has a handful of counts. The chain is built from TRBV7-2 and TRBJ2-6; 10 bases agree with TRBD1. J gave up 1 base and V 5 bases, and 2 bases lay outside the gene matches. The germline V gene has CDR1 SGHTA and CDR2 FQGNSA. The length of the CDR3 is 16 residues. The CDR3 sequence is CASSRDRGSGANVLTF. CDR3 DNA sequence: TGTGCCAGCAGCCGGGACAGGGGTTCTGGGGCCAACGTCCTGACTTTC. Drawing the rest from reference TRBV7-2 and TRBJ2-6, the complete variable domain is GAGVSQSPSNKVTEKGKDVELRCDPISGHTALYWYRQSLGQGLEFLIYFQGNSAPDKSGLPSDRFSAERTGGSVSTLTIQRTQQEDSAVYLCASSRDRGSGANVLTFGAGSRLTVL.

The genes are TRBV5-1 and TRBJ1-2, with D uncertain. The CDR3 has 12 residues. Germline CDR1 reads SGHRS; CDR2 reads YFSETQ. Trimming pared 0 bases from V and 7 bases from J, leaving 7 bases between. In DNA, the CDR3 is TGCGCCAGCAGCTTGGACGATGGTGGCTACACCTTC. Translated: CASSLDDGGYTF.

J is TRBJ2-1 and V is TRBV6-2 or TRBV6-3; perhaps TRBD2 as D (5 bases). The CDR3 totals 13 residues. The germline V gene encodes CDR1 MNHEY and CDR2 SVGEGT. V was trimmed by 7 bases and J by 9 bases, leaving 16 bases between them. The CDR3 DNA follows: TGTGCCAGCAATCTAAGCGGAGCCCCTGAGCAGTTCTTC. This translates into CASNLSGAPEQFF.